This T cell receptor (beta chain) was identified in a study of T cell clones after liver transplantation. About the study: Post-transplant blood was tracked for graft-donor-reactive T cell clones identified in a pre-transplant mixed lymphocyte reaction. At least one year of complete immunosuppression withdrawal without enzymes over twice normal defined tolerance. Study-level points and caveats: Donor-reactive sequences fell more than third party-reactive ones, suggesting partial deletion.

Germline trimming cut 5 bases from V and 1 base from J; bases unmatched to any gene: 4. From germline, CDR1 is SEHNR and CDR2 FQNEAQ (reference sequence). The length of the CDR3 is 15 residues. Using immunoSEQ multiplex PCR, the repertoire was profiled, and TCRdb retains in-frame clones only, with some absent. The sample includes fewer than 110,000 clones, 84% seen only once; the top ten take roughly 3.1%. Concerning this clone itself: Its antigen is currently unknown.

This chain joins TRBV7-9 and TRBJ2-2, with 7 bases fitting TRBD2. This specimen consisted of CD4+ T cells from blood, obtained approximately 43 months after liver transplant. This TCR was sampled from a human patient who received a liver transplant. Some T cells could come from the graft donor. CDR3 sequence: CASSDWTRNTGELFF. CDR3 nucleotides: TGTGCCAGCAGCGATTGGACTAGGAACACCGGGGAGCTGTTTTTT.